The T cell receptor (beta chain) described here comes from a study of cytomegalovirus exposure and HLA in healthy donors. Study results and caveats: A later analysis linked a missense variant in DCLRE1C to the trimming of TCR beta V and J genes. Looking again later, the authors saw that most CMV-associated TCR beta chains seemed HLA-restricted. A few of the chains that were CMV-associated were confirmed in vitro to be specific for CMV antigens.

V was shortened by 3 bases and J by 7 bases, with 16 bases between the two germline ends. CDR3 length equals 15 residues. Germline CDR1 SNHLY, CDR2 FYNNEI. Details on this clone: Its antigen remains unidentified.

Vbeta (60) and Jbeta (13) primers were used in the PCR. The method was immunoSEQ multiplex PCR; TCRdb's version includes in-frame clones alone and lacks a portion of them. The sample lists just over 200,000 clones, 75% to 85% occurring once. The TCR sequence derives from a woman aged 40-49 years in good health and CMV-seronegative. This chain connects TRBV2 to TRBJ1-5; perhaps TRBD1 as D (6 bases). The sequenced sample was PBMCs. The CDR3 reads CASSDVPGELQPQHF. As DNA, the CDR3 is TGTGCCAGCAGTGATGTTCCAGGGGAGCTACAGCCCCAGCATTTT.